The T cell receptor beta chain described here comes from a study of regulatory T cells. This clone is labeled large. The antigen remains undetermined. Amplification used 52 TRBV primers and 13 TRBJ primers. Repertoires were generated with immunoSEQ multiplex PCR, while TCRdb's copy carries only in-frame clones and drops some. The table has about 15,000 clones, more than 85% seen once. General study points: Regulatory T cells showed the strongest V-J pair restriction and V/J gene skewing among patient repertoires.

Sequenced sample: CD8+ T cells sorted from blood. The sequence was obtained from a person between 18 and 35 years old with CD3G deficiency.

The CDR3 nucleotides are TGTGCCAGCAGTTACTGGGAGAGCGAGCAGTACTTC. Residues: CASSYWESEQYF. The J gene is TRBJ2-7, the V gene TRBV28; perhaps TRBD2 as D (5 bases). The CDR3 has 12 amino acids. The germline V and J ends were trimmed by 4 bases and 6 bases, with 10 bases remaining between them. Germline V gene data show CDR1 as MDHEN and CDR2 as SYDVKM.